This passage covers 10 T cell receptor beta chains from one sample sequenced in a study of cytomegalovirus exposure and HLA in healthy donors. The study ran its PCR with 60 Vbeta and 13 Jbeta primers. The protocol was immunoSEQ multiplex PCR, while the TCRdb copy is restricted to in-frame clones and leaves out a portion. The table records 100,000 or so clones, about 59% of them present only once. Source material: PBMCs. These receptors all stem from a young man in good health and CMV-seropositive.

In its sample, this clone was seen a few times. The chain carries TRBV10-3 and TRBJ2-7; D may be TRBD1 (5 bases). The CDR3 consists of 13 residues. The germline gives CDR1 ENHRY, CDR2 SYGVKD. The germline V and J ends were trimmed by 10 bases and 5 bases, with 18 bases remaining between them. The CDR3 DNA sequence: TGTGCCACCGTATCAGGGTACGAGGACGAGCAGTACTTC. It translates to CATVSGYEDEQYF.

To note about this clone: Mismatch with germline at one junction end may stem from a read error. V and J are TRBV7-7 and TRBJ2-2; the D gene is possibly TRBD1 (5 bases). CDR1 and CDR2 (germline): SSHAT, FNYEAQ (reference sequence). CDR3 length equals 14 residues. The CDR3 nucleotides read TGTGCTAGCAGGGATTCAACAGTACGCGGGGAGCTGTTTTTT. The encoded protein is CASRDSTVRGELFF.

The rearrangement links TRBV29-1 to TRBJ1-1; D might be TRBD1 (5 bases). The germline V gene has CDR1 SQVTM and CDR2 ANQGSEA. V lost 7 bases and J 0 bases, leaving 12 bases between the germline ends. This CDR3 is 13 amino acids long. The CDR3 region has the DNA TGCAGCGCTACGACAGATCTGAACACTGAAGCTTTCTTT. Its protein is CSATTDLNTEAFF.

This clone was recorded a few times. The J gene is TRBJ2-2, the V gene TRBV10-3, with 11 bases matching TRBD1. The trim removed 3 bases at V and 4 bases at J, leaving 4 bases unmatched. The germline V gene encodes CDR1 ENHRY and CDR2 SYGVKD. CDR3 size: 16 residues. CDR3 DNA sequence: TGTGCCATCAGTGATGGGACAGGGGGTGCCACCGGGGAGCTGTTTTTT. This translates into CAISDGTGGATGELFF.

The table lists this clone with a few counts. V usage is TRBV11-2 and J usage is TRBJ2-1, with TRBD2 matching over 8 bases. The CDR3 covers 18 residues. Looked up from germline, CDR1 is SGHAT and CDR2 is FQNNGV. V trimming: 3 bases; J trimming: 5 bases; junction bases outside the gene matches: 15. CDR3 coding DNA: TGTGCCAGCAGCTTGTTAGCACTAGCGGAGATACCTGACAATGAGCAGTTCTTC. Its protein product is CASSLLALAEIPDNEQFF.

J is TRBJ1-1 and V is TRBV6-5, with a weak D call TRBD1 (6 bases). Looked up from germline, CDR1 is MNHEY and CDR2 is SVGAGI. V was shortened by 3 bases and J by 0 bases, with 11 bases between the two germline ends. The CDR3 is 15 residues long. The CDR3 reads CASSYGGVVNTEAFF. The CDR3 DNA reads TGTGCCAGCAGTTATGGGGGCGTCGTGAACACTGAAGCTTTCTTT.

The genes are TRBV18 and TRBJ2-1; D ambiguous. The V gene lost 2 bases and the J gene lost 2 bases, with 7 bases spanning the gap. Germline CDR1 KGHSH, CDR2 LQKENI. This CDR3 has 14 residues. CDR3 amino acids: CASSPSGAYNEQFF. CDR3 coding DNA: TGTGCCAGCTCACCAAGTGGAGCCTACAATGAGCAGTTCTTC.

The chain carries TRBV5-5 and TRBJ1-2; weak D call: TRBD1 (6 bases). CDR1 SGHKS and CDR2 YYEKEE come from the germline V gene (reference sequence). V lost 1 base and J lost 8, with 18 bases in between. This CDR3 has 15 residues. The CDR3 region has the DNA TGTGCCAGCAGCTTGAGCGGGTTGGGGGGGCCAGGCTACACCTTC. Translated: CASSLSGLGGPGYTF.

The rearrangement uses TRBV11-1 and TRBJ2-7, with D perhaps TRBD2 (5 bases). Germline CDR1 and CDR2: SGHAT and FQDESV (reference sequence). Deletions cut 1 base from V and 2 bases from J, with 12 bases between. CDR3 length: 15 residues. CDR3 protein: CASSLEEVAPYEQYF. The DNA of the CDR3 is TGTGCCAGCAGCTTAGAGGAGGTAGCCCCCTACGAGCAGTACTTC.

J is TRBJ2-7 and V is TRBV27, with D perhaps TRBD1 (6 bases). This CDR3 comprises 14 residues. Germline assignment: CDR1 MNHEY and CDR2 SMNVEV (reference sequence). V dropped 4 bases and J dropped 0 bases, with 10 bases sitting between them. The CDR3 nucleotides read TGTGCCAGCAGTTCCGGGACATCCTCCTACGAGCAGTACTTC. Its translation: CASSSGTSSYEQYF.